This T cell receptor beta chain was profiled in a study of T cell responses to AZD1222 COVID-19 vaccine. General study results and limits: Donors in the cohort were predominantly white British and more often female, and clonal diversity was possibly underestimated. Variant regions that are unmutated are reportedly the target of nearly half of spike-specific TCRs. Spike-specific TCR depth and breadth grew after two AZD1222 doses.

A note on this clone: Its antigen is currently unknown.

Repertoires were generated with immunoSEQ multiplex PCR, while TCRdb's copy carries only in-frame clones and drops some. The table includes roughly 200,000 clones, about 91% detected once. Germline values: CDR1 SNHLY, CDR2 FYNNEI. Trimming removed 7 bases from V and 7 bases from J; junction bases left unmatched: 6. The CDR3 contains 14 residues. The source of this sequence is an adult in good health. The specimen was peripheral blood, collected on day 0 of AZD1222 vaccination. The chain links TRBV2 to TRBJ2-2; 10 nucleotides line up with TRBD2. CDR3 amino acids: CASISGGVGGELFF. The DNA for the CDR3 is TGTGCCAGCATAAGCGGGGGGGTCGGCGGGGAGCTGTTTTTT.